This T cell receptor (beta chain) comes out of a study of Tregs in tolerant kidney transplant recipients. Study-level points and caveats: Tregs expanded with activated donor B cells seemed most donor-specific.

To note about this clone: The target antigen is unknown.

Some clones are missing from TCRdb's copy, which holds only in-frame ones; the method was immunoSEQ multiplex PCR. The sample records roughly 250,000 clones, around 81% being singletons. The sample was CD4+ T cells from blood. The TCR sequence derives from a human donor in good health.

This CDR3 is CSVGVGNTIYF. CDR3 DNA: TGCAGCGTTGGCGTGGGGAACACCATATATTTT. The chain couples TRBV29-1 to TRBJ1-3; no clear D gene. Germline V gives CDR1 SQVTM, CDR2 ANQGSEA. V dropped 4 bases and J dropped 7 bases, with 8 bases sitting between them. The CDR3 totals 11 residues.